Detailed here is one T cell receptor (beta chain). This specimen comes from a study of control samples from healthy donors and cancer patients. Here immunoSEQ multiplex PCR was the method, and the copy in TCRdb shows in-frame clones only, minus some. This sample's table reports some 180,000 clones. The CDR3 length is 11 residues. V dropped 3 bases and J dropped 7 bases, with 6 bases sitting between them. Sequences were obtained from blood. The sequence was collected from a woman aged 25-40 years in good health. J is TRBJ1-2 and V is TRBV12-3 or TRBV12-4; no clear D gene. The CDR3 nucleotides are TGTGCCAGCAGTTTTAAGGGTGGCTACACCTTC. Protein product: CASSFKGGYTF.